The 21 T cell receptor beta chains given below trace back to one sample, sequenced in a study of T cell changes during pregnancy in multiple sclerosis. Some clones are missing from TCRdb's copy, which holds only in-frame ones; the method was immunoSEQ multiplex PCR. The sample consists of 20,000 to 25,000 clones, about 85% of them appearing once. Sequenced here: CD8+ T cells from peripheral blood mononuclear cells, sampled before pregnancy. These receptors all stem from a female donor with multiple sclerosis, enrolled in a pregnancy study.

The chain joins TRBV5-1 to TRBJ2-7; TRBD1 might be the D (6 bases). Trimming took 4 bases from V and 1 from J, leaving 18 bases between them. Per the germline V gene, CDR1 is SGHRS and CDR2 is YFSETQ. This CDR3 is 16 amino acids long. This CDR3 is CASSPQGGFSSYEQYF. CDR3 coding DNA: TGCGCCAGCAGCCCCCAAGGGGGATTCTCTTCCTACGAGCAGTACTTC.

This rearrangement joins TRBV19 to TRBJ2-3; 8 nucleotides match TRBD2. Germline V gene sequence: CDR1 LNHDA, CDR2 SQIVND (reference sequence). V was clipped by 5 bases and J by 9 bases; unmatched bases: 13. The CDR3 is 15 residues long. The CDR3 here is CASSPGGGASGTQYF. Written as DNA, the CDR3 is TGTGCCAGTAGTCCCGGGGGAGGAGCTAGCGGGACGCAGTATTTT.

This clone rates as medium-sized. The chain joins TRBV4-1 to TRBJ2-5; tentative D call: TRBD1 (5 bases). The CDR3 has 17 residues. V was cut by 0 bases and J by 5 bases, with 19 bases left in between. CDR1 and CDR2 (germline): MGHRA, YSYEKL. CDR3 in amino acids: CASSQESGGRGSETQYF. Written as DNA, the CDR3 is TGCGCCAGCAGCCAAGAGTCAGGTGGTAGGGGATCGGAGACCCAGTACTTC.

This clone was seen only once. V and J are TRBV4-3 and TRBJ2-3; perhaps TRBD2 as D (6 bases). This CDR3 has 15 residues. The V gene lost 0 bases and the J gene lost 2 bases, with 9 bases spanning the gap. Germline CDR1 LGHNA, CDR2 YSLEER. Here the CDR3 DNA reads TGCGCCAGCAGCCAAGAGTGGCGGGACACAGATACGCAGTATTTT. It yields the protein CASSQEWRDTDTQYF.

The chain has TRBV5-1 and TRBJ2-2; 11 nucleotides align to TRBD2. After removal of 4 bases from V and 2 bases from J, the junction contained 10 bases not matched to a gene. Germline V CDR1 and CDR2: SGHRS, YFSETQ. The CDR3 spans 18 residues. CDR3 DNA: TGCGCCAGCAGCCCACAGACTAGCGGGACTATTAACACCGGGGAGCTGTTTTTT. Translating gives CASSPQTSGTINTGELFF.

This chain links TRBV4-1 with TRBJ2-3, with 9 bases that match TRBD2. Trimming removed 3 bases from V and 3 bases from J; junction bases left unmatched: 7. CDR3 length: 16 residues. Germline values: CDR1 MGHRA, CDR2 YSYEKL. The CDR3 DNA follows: TGCGCCAGCAGCCAGCCGGGACTAGCAACGACAGATACGCAGTATTTT. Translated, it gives CASSQPGLATTDTQYF.

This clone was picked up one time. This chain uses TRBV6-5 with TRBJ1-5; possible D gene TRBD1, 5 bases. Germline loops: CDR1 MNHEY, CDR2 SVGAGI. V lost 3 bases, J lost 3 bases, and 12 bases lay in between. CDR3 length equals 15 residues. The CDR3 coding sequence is TGTGCCAGCAGTTATTACGGGGGTGCCAATCAGCCCCAGCATTTT. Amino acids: CASSYYGGANQPQHF.

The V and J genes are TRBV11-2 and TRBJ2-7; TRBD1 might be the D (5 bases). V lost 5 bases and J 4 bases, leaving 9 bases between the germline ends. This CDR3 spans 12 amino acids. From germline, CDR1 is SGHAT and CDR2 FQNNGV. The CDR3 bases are TGTGCCAGCAGCCGACCAGGGTACGAGCAGTACTTC. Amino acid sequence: CASSRPGYEQYF.

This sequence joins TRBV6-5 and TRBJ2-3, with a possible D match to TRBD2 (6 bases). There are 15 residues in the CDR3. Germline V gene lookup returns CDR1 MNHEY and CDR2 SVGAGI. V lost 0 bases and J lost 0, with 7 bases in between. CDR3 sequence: CASSYSGTSTDTQYF. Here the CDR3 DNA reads TGTGCCAGCAGTTACTCGGGGACTAGCACAGATACGCAGTATTTT.

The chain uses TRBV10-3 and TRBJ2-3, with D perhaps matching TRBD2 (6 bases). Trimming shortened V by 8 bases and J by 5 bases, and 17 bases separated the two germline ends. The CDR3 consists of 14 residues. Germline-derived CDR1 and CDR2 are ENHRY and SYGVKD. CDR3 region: CAIGRDSAGDTQYF. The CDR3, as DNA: TGTGCCATCGGACGGGACTCCGCAGGAGATACGCAGTATTTT.

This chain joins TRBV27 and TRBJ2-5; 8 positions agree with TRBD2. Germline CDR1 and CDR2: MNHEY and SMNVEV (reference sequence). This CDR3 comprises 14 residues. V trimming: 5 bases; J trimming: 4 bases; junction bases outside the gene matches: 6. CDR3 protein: CASSLGTRGETQYF. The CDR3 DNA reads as TGTGCCAGCAGTCTAGGGACTAGGGGAGAGACCCAGTACTTC.

Here the CDR3 reads CASSYSGQSEAFF. The CDR3 DNA sequence: TGTGCCAGCAGTTACTCTGGACAGAGTGAAGCTTTCTTT. This chain links TRBV6-5 with TRBJ1-1; possibly TRBD1 for D (6 bases). Germline CDR1 MNHEY, CDR2 SVGAGI. V gave up 0 bases and J gave up 7 bases, with 9 bases separating them. This CDR3 contains 13 residues.

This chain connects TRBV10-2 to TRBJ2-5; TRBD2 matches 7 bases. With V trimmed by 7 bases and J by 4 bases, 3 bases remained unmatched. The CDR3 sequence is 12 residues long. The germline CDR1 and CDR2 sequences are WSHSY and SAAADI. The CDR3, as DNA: TGCGCCAGCACAGGACTAGGAGAGACCCAGTACTTC. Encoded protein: CASTGLGETQYF.

The chain's CDR3 is CASSAYRGYGYTF. The CDR3 region has the DNA TGTGCCAGCAGTGCCTATCGGGGCTATGGCTACACCTTC. This chain uses TRBV25-1 with TRBJ1-2; D remains unclear. This CDR3 is 13 amino acids long. CDR1 and CDR2 from the germline V gene are MGHDK and SYGVNS. The V gene lost 4 bases and the J gene lost 4 bases, with 10 bases spanning the gap.

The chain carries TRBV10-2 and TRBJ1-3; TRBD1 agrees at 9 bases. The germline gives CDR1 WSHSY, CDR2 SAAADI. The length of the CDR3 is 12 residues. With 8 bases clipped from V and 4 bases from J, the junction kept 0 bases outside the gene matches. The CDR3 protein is CASGQGGNTIYF. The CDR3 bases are TGCGCCAGCGGACAGGGGGGAAACACCATATATTTT.

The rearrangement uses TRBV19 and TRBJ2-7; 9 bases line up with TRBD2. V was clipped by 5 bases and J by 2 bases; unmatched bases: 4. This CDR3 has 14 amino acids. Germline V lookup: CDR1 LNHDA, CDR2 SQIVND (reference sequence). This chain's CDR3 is CASSHLAGTYEQYF. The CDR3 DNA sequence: TGTGCCAGTAGTCACCTAGCGGGAACCTACGAGCAGTACTTC.

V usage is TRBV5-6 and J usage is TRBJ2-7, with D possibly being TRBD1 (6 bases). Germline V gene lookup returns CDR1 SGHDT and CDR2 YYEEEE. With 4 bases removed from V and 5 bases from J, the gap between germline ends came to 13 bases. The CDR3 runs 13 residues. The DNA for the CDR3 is TGTGCCAGCAGCGTAATAACAGGGAACGAGCAGTACTTC. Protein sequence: CASSVITGNEQYF.

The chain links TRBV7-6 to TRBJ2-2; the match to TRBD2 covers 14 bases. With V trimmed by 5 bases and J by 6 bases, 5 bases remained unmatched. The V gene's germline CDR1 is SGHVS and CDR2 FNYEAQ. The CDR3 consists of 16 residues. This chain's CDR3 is CASSQGLAGGSGELFF. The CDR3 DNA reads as TGTGCCAGCAGCCAAGGACTAGCGGGAGGATCCGGGGAGCTGTTTTTT.

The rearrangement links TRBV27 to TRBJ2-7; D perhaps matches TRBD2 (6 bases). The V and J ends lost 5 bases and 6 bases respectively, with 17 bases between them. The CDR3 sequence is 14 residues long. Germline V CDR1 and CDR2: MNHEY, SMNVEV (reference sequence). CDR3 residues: CASSHRDSTSEQYF. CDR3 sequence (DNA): TGTGCCAGCAGTCACCGGGACTCCACCTCCGAGCAGTACTTC.

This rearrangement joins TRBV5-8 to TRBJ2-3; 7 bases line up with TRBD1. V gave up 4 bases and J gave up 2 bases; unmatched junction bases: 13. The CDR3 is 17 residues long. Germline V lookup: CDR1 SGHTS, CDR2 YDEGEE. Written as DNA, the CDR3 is TGTGCCAGCAGCACCCGGGGCAGGGGGATTTACACAGATACGCAGTATTTT. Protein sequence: CASSTRGRGIYTDTQYF.

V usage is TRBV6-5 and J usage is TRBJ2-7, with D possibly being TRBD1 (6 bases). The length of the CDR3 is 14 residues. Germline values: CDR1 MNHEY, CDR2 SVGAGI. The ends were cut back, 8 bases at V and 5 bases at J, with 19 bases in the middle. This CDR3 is CASRDYETGNEQYF. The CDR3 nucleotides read TGTGCCAGCCGCGATTATGAAACAGGGAACGAGCAGTACTTC.